The 8 T cell receptor beta chains presented below share a single source sample, sequenced in a study of Ad26.COV2.S vaccination and SARS-CoV-2 variants (dated by TCRdb to about 2021). The treatment or condition tag for this specimen amounts to: roughly 18 received Ad26.COV2.S at low or high dose, single or two shots; roughly 5 received placebo; per-sample allocation not given. For vaccine and placebo recipients, the sequenced repertoires came from samples collected on day 63 after the first injection. Libraries were prepared through the immunoSEQ multiplex PCR assay. TCRdb mirrors the immuneACCESS table, restricted to in-frame sequences. Some clones are absent from its copies; in checked studies, under half trace to an unresolved V gene, and the reason for the others is unknown. The sample records 200,000 to 250,000 clones, roughly 90% of which are singletons. Together, the top ten hold approximately 12% of the sample.

The sequencing used peripheral blood, collected in a trial of Ad26.COV2.S vaccine versus placebo. These TCRs come from a person between 18 and 59 years old who received the Ad26.COV2.S COVID-19 vaccine or a placebo.

The chain recombines TRBV21-1 with TRBJ2-7; TRBD1, the table's D call, was not compared with the DNA. TRBV21-1 is annotated as a pseudogene. This CDR3 is 20 amino acids long. CDR3 in DNA: TGTGCCAGCAGCAAAGAATTTGAGGGGGCTACTGCCTTGGTTAGGCACGAGCAGTACTTC. Protein: CASSKEFEGATALVRHEQYF.

The chain couples TRBV29-1 to TRBJ1-2, with D tentatively TRBD1 (5 bases). Germline V CDR1 and CDR2: SQVTM, ANQGSEA. The V gene lost 3 bases and the J gene lost 5 bases, with 7 bases spanning the gap. The CDR3 length is 11 residues. CDR3 coding DNA: TGCAGCGTTGATAAGGGGTATGGCTACACCTTC. Translated: CSVDKGYGYTF.

This chain links TRBV27 with TRBJ1-1, with D hard to call. This CDR3 spans 13 amino acids. Germline V gene data show CDR1 as MNHEY and CDR2 as SMNVEV (reference sequence). V was trimmed by 7 bases and J by 0 bases, leaving 9 bases between them. The CDR3 here is CASTPRMNTEAFF. CDR3 DNA sequence: TGTGCCAGCACTCCCCGAATGAACACTGAAGCTTTCTTT.

This clone has a single count. The chain joins TRBV5-4 to TRBJ2-1; no firm D call. Germline CDR1 SGHNT, CDR2 YYREEE (reference sequence). The length of the CDR3 is 13 residues. V was shortened by 4 bases and J by 4 bases, with 9 bases between the two germline ends. The CDR3 bases are TGTGCCAGCAGCCCTGGACCGTACAATGAGCAGTTCTTC. Translated, it gives CASSPGPYNEQFF.

The V and J genes are TRBV25-1 and TRBJ2-1, with D possibly matching TRBD2 (6 bases). Between the trimmed V and J ends, which lost 3 bases and 6 bases, there was a span of 12 bases. The CDR3 has 14 residues. Germline V gives CDR1 MGHDK, CDR2 SYGVNS. CDR3 nucleotides: TGTGCCAGCAGTGATCGACTAGGATTCAATGAGCAGTTCTTC. This gives the protein CASSDRLGFNEQFF. Full variable domain (outside the CDR3, taken from reference TRBV25-1 and TRBJ2-1): EADIYQTPRYLVIGTGKKITLECSQTMGHDKMYWYQQDPGMELHLIHYSYGVNSTEKGDLSSESTVSRIRTEHFPLTLESARPSHTSQYLCASSDRLGFNEQFFGPGTRLTVL.

The chain employs TRBV27 and TRBJ2-7; tentative D call: TRBD2 (7 bases). Trimming took 2 bases from V and 4 from J, leaving 12 bases between them. This CDR3 has 14 amino acids. Germline V CDR1 and CDR2: MNHEY, SMNVEV (reference sequence). CDR3 residues: CASSLGGANYEQYF. The CDR3 DNA reads as TGTGCCAGCAGTTTAGGGGGGGCCAATTACGAGCAGTACTTC.

The chain combines TRBV6-5 with TRBJ1-5, with D possibly TRBD1 on 5 matching bases. CDR3 length: 12 amino acids. CDR1 is MNHEY and CDR2 is SVGAGI in the germline V gene. V lost 6 bases and J 8 bases, leaving 11 bases between the germline ends. The CDR3 sequence is CASSPTGEPQHF. The CDR3 nucleotides are TGTGCCAGCAGCCCCACGGGGGAGCCCCAGCATTTT.

The chain employs TRBV11-2 and TRBJ2-7, with D maybe TRBD1 (5 bases). This CDR3 contains 14 residues. Germline values: CDR1 SGHAT, CDR2 FQNNGV. Trimming removed 5 bases from V and 5 bases from J, with 16 bases in between. This CDR3 reads CASSPRQGADEQYF. CDR3 nucleotides: TGTGCCAGCAGCCCCCGGCAGGGTGCCGACGAGCAGTACTTC.